This T cell receptor (beta chain) is from a study of blood T cell repertoires in COVID-19. Study background: Sources were T cells, B-cell-depleted T cells, or PBMCs; the material itself was cDNA or gDNA.

Participants were placed into cohorts based on the clinical history they reported. As processed by the authors: It was from reference gene primer amplification that nucleated cell counts were estimated. The data were produced by immunoSEQ multiplex PCR, yet TCRdb's version contains in-frame clones alone and is incomplete. That table furnishes V, J and clone size, whereas the DNA furnished D and trimming. The table includes over 200,000 clones, about 87% detected once. CDR1 is SGHDT, CDR2 YYEEEE, per germline. This CDR3 has 16 amino acids. The V gene end was trimmed by 4 bases and the J gene end by 5 bases; junction bases not matched to a gene: 8.

The chain couples TRBV5-6 to TRBJ1-4; TRBD1 matches at 10 bases. What was sequenced was PBMCs or T cells enriched from blood (not recorded which). This clonotype was sampled from a woman aged 40-49 years with acute COVID-19. The CDR3 nucleotides read TGTGCCAGCAGCCGGGGCGACAGGGGGCCAAATGAAAAACTGTTTTTT. It codes for CASSRGDRGPNEKLFF.